This entry lists 30 T cell receptor beta chains sequenced from one sample in a study of blood T cells in healthy people across ages (dated by TCRdb to the mid-2010s). Library prep was done by 5' RACE. Sequencing instrument: Illumina HiSeq 2500. The second PCR ran for roughly 6 to 11 cycles and used a J-beta primer mix along with a sample-barcoded 5' primer. TCRdb reprocessing: public reads trimmed at Q25 with fastp, clones called with MiXCR, in-frame beta chains kept. Here each entry gathers all rows of one CDR3 protein and keeps the most common genes and DNA. A total of roughly 1,300,000 distinct CDR3 sequences appear in this sample, 55% to 75% of them only once. The biggest ten clones account for 5% to 7% of the sample. The specimen was blood. The receptors shown here come from a man between 18 and 35 years old in good health.

The J gene is TRBJ2-5, the V gene TRBV6-2 or TRBV6-3, with D perhaps matching TRBD1 (6 bases). This CDR3 is built from 15 residues. Per the germline V gene, CDR1 is MNHEY and CDR2 is SVGEGT. Between the trimmed V and J ends, which lost 0 bases and 2 bases, there was a span of 10 bases. The CDR3 DNA reads as TGTGCCAGCAGTTACTCCGTAGGGACACAAGAGACCCAGTACTTC. This encodes CASSYSVGTQETQYF.

This chain joins TRBV20-1 and TRBJ1-1; D unclear. CDR1 DFQATT and CDR2 SNEGSKA come from the germline V gene (reference sequence). The CDR3 length is 15 residues. Between the trimmed V and J ends, which lost 0 bases and 3 bases, there was a span of 14 bases. For the CDR3, the DNA is TGCAGTGCTAGAGACCGGCATCGGGTATACACTGAAGCTTTCTTT. It specifies CSARDRHRVYTEAFF.

J is TRBJ2-5 and V is TRBV12-3 or TRBV12-4; 8 bases line up with TRBD2. CDR3 length equals 16 residues. V lost 6 bases, J lost 0 bases, and 9 bases stayed unmatched. CDR3 sequence: CASRPTLRGDQETQYF. The CDR3 nucleotides read TGTGCCAGCAGACCCACTTTGCGGGGGGACCAAGAGACCCAGTACTTC.

This clonotype was counted a few times. V gene TRBV27 combines with J gene TRBJ2-7; TRBD2 might be the D (6 bases). The germline gives CDR1 MNHEY, CDR2 SMNVEV (reference sequence). V lost 3 bases to trimming and J lost 5 bases, with 20 bases between them. The CDR3 sequence is 16 residues long. The CDR3 spells CASSFVFQRVGDEQYF. DNA for the CDR3: TGTGCCAGCAGTTTTGTTTTTCAGCGGGTGGGCGACGAGCAGTACTTC.

The genes are TRBV28 and TRBJ2-4, with D maybe TRBD2 (7 bases). The CDR3 spans 17 residues. Germline V gives CDR1 MDHEN, CDR2 SYDVKM. V lost 6 bases to trimming and J lost 1 base, with 19 bases between them. The CDR3 loop reads CASSSLSGGQAKNIQYF. CDR3 DNA: TGTGCCAGCAGCTCGCTCTCGGGGGGCCAGGCCAAAAACATTCAGTACTTC.

The chain employs TRBV11-2 and TRBJ1-2; D is unclear. Germline assignment: CDR1 SGHAT and CDR2 FQNNGV. The CDR3 contains 11 residues. Trimming took off 4 bases at V and 7 bases at J, with 7 bases between the two ends. Written as DNA, the CDR3 is TGTGCCAGCAGCTCCCGTCTTGGCTACACCTTC. This encodes CASSSRLGYTF. The full variable domain, in which reference TRBV11-2 and TRBJ1-2 provide the parts outside the CDR3, is EAGVAQSPRYKIIEKRQSVAFWCNPISGHATLYWYQQILGQGPKLLIQFQNNGVVDDSQLPKDRFSAERLKGVDSTLKIQPAKLEDSAVYLCASSSRLGYTFGSGTRLTVV.

The rearrangement uses TRBV9 and TRBJ1-2; D remains ambiguous. This CDR3 is 15 amino acids long. V lost 0 bases to trimming and J lost 4 bases, with 13 bases between them. CDR1 is SGDLS, CDR2 YYNGEE, per germline. The CDR3 loop is CASSVEAGSGYGYTF. The CDR3 region has the DNA TGTGCCAGCAGCGTAGAAGCGGGATCGGGCTATGGCTACACCTTC.

The chain links TRBV2 to TRBJ2-5, with 8 bases identical to TRBD1. Trimming cost V 6 bases and J 5 bases; bases outside gene matches: 11. Germline loops: CDR1 SNHLY, CDR2 FYNNEI. The CDR3 totals 15 residues. Here the CDR3 reads CASSRFGQGGETQYF. CDR3 in DNA: TGTGCCAGCAGCCGCTTTGGACAGGGCGGGGAGACCCAGTACTTC.

This chain links TRBV6-1 with TRBJ2-5; possibly TRBD1 or TRBD2 for D (5 bases each). This CDR3 is 14 amino acids long. Trimming took 7 bases from V and 1 from J, leaving 13 bases between them. Germline V gives CDR1 MNHNS, CDR2 SASEGT. CDR3 DNA sequence: TGTGCCAGCACCCAACCGGGACCCCAAGAGACCCAGTACTTC. This codes for CASTQPGPQETQYF.

The chain couples TRBV7-7 to TRBJ2-5; no firm D call. The germline V gene has CDR1 SSHAT and CDR2 FNYEAQ (reference sequence). The CDR3 runs 8 residues. Trimming took 11 bases from V and 7 from J, leaving 5 bases between them. CDR3 region: CALGTQYF. CDR3 nucleotide sequence: TGTGCCCTAGGGACCCAGTACTTC.

The chain combines TRBV10-3 with TRBJ2-5; D unclear. V was cut by 3 bases and J by 5 bases, with 13 bases left in between. The germline CDR1 and CDR2 sequences are ENHRY and SYGVKD. CDR3 size: 14 residues. CDR3 nucleotides: TGTGCCATCAGTGATCCGGGTCTGGGGGAGACCCAGTACTTC. Its protein is CAISDPGLGETQYF.

The V gene is TRBV20-1, the J gene TRBJ2-4; the D is unclear. The end of the DNA aligns better with TRBJ2-7, so the J call may be wrong. CDR3 length equals 11 residues. Per the germline V gene, CDR1 is DFQATT and CDR2 is SNEGSKA (reference sequence). The chain's CDR3 is CSAAENYEQYF. In nucleotides, the CDR3 is TGCAGTGCTGCGGAAAACTACGAGCAGTACTTC.

J is TRBJ1-4 and V is TRBV27; possible D gene TRBD1, 5 bases. V was clipped by 4 bases and J by 8 bases, with 11 bases between them. The CDR3 runs to 13 residues. Germline V gene sequence: CDR1 MNHEY, CDR2 SMNVEV (reference sequence). CDR3 coding DNA: TGTGCCAGCAGTTCTGGGACGTTAGAAAAACTGTTTTTT. Translation gives CASSSGTLEKLFF.

This chain uses TRBV25-1 with TRBJ2-1; D not resolved. Trimming left V 8 bases short and J 11 bases short, with 16 bases between. CDR3 length equals 12 residues. Germline CDR1 reads MGHDK; CDR2 reads SYGVNS. CDR3: CASGPQGRQQFF. The CDR3 region has the DNA TGTGCCAGCGGTCCCCAAGGTCGCCAGCAGTTCTTC. Combining the CDR3 with reference TRBV25-1 and TRBJ2-1 gives the whole variable domain EADIYQTPRYLVIGTGKKITLECSQTMGHDKMYWYQQDPGMELHLIHYSYGVNSTEKGDLSSESTVSRIRTEHFPLTLESARPSHTSQYLCASGPQGRQQFFGPGTRLTVL.

V is TRBV27 and J is TRBJ1-5, with D maybe TRBD1 (5 bases). Between the trimmed V and J ends, which lost 6 bases and 11 bases, there was a span of 17 bases. The CDR3 has 13 residues. Germline CDR1 and CDR2: MNHEY and SMNVEV (reference sequence). CDR3 nucleotides: TGTGCCAGCAGCAGGGCGGGGAAGGAAGCCCAGCATTTT. It encodes CASSRAGKEAQHF.

The V call is TRBV6-5, the J call TRBJ2-6, with D perhaps TRBD1 (5 bases). This CDR3 has 16 residues. CDR1 is MNHEY, CDR2 SVGAGI, per germline. V lost 4 bases to trimming and J lost 0 bases, with 10 bases between them. CDR3 nucleotides: TGTGCCAGCAGTTTATACAGGAACTCTGGGGCCAACGTCCTGACTTTC. It specifies CASSLYRNSGANVLTF.

The chain links TRBV29-1 to TRBJ2-5; 8 bases agree with TRBD1. With the DNA end fitting TRBJ2-7 better, the J assignment may be wrong. Germline V CDR1 and CDR2: SQVTM, ANQGSEA. The CDR3 runs to 15 residues. The CDR3 protein is CSVETNRGIGYEQYF. The DNA of the CDR3 is TGCAGCGTGGAAACTAACAGGGGGATAGGCTACGAGCAGTACTTC.

The chain combines TRBV12-3 or TRBV12-4 with TRBJ2-7; D gene uncertain. CDR3 length: 15 amino acids. Trimming stripped 5 bases from V and 0 bases from J, with 14 bases between. The CDR3 DNA reads as TGTGCCAGCAGTCAGTCGGACGGTAGCTCCTACGAGCAGTACTTC. Its translation is CASSQSDGSSYEQYF.

V and J are TRBV5-1 and TRBJ2-7, with TRBD1 matching over 8 bases. Germline CDR1 and CDR2: SGHRS and YFSETQ. With 0 bases clipped from V and 2 bases from J, the junction kept 7 bases outside the gene matches. This CDR3 spans 16 amino acids. The CDR3 reads CASSLEVGQGPYEQYF. CDR3 sequence (DNA): TGCGCCAGCAGCTTGGAAGTCGGACAGGGTCCCTACGAGCAGTACTTC.

This chain joins TRBV10-3 and TRBJ1-2; D possibly corresponds to TRBD1 (5 bases). The V gene's germline CDR1 is ENHRY and CDR2 SYGVKD. The CDR3 sequence is 14 residues long. Trimming left V 7 bases short and J 2 bases short, with 14 bases between. This chain's CDR3 is CAITGEGENYGYTF. In nucleotides, the CDR3 is TGTGCCATCACCGGGGAAGGGGAGAACTATGGCTACACCTTC.

The chain combines TRBV4-3 with TRBJ1-1, with D possibly matching TRBD1 (5 bases). The CDR3 totals 14 residues. Germline CDR1 LGHNA, CDR2 YSLEER. V was clipped by 1 base and J by 3 bases, with 9 bases between them. CDR3 region: CASSQGQTYTEAFF. As DNA, the CDR3 is TGCGCCAGCAGCCAAGGACAGACCTACACTGAAGCTTTCTTT.

The rearrangement joins TRBV25-1 to TRBJ1-6, with D uncertain. The CDR3 is 14 residues long. V gave up 6 bases and J gave up 9 bases, with 15 bases separating them. CDR1 is MGHDK and CDR2 is SYGVNS in the germline V gene. The CDR3 nucleotides read TGTGCCAGCAGGGAACTCGTAGAGGGTTCACCCCTCCACTTT. It yields the protein CASRELVEGSPLHF. The full variable domain, with the rest looked up from reference TRBV25-1 and TRBJ1-6, is EADIYQTPRYLVIGTGKKITLECSQTMGHDKMYWYQQDPGMELHLIHYSYGVNSTEKGDLSSESTVSRIRTEHFPLTLESARPSHTSQYLCASRELVEGSPLHFGNGTRLTVT.

The chain recombines TRBV21-1 with TRBJ2-7; TRBD1, as called in the table, went unchecked against the DNA. TRBV21-1 is shown as a pseudogene. The CDR3 has 15 amino acids. For the CDR3, the DNA is TGTGCCAGCAGCAAAGGACAGATGAGCTCCTACGAGCAGTACTTC. Amino acids: CASSKGQMSSYEQYF.

This clonotype was counted once. The CDR3 spells CSATRRDPQDNEQFF. CDR3 bases: TGCAGTGCTACACGCCGGGACCCCCAGGACAATGAGCAGTTCTTC. The V and J genes are TRBV20-1 and TRBJ2-7; D assignment may be TRBD1 or TRBD2 (5 bases each). Judging by the DNA end, TRBJ2-1 fits better; the J call may be wrong. The CDR3 spans 15 residues. Germline V gene sequence: CDR1 DFQATT, CDR2 SNEGSKA (reference sequence).

In this sample, this clonotype turned up once. This chain links TRBV11-2 with TRBJ2-1; either TRBD1 or TRBD2 may fit D (5 bases each). The V gene lost 4 bases and the J gene lost 6 bases, with 13 bases spanning the gap. The CDR3 length is 14 residues. In germline, CDR1 is SGHAT, CDR2 FQNNGV. The chain's CDR3 is CASSSESGLNEQFF. CDR3 DNA sequence: TGTGCCAGCAGCTCCGAGTCGGGGCTCAATGAGCAGTTCTTC. The full variable domain, rest sourced from reference TRBV11-2 and TRBJ2-1, is EAGVAQSPRYKIIEKRQSVAFWCNPISGHATLYWYQQILGQGPKLLIQFQNNGVVDDSQLPKDRFSAERLKGVDSTLKIQPAKLEDSAVYLCASSSESGLNEQFFGPGTRLTVL.

This clonotype was seen only a few times. The chain combines TRBV6-2 or TRBV6-3 with TRBJ2-7, with unresolved D. With 5 bases removed from V and 7 bases from J, the gap between germline ends came to 18 bases. Germline V CDR1 and CDR2: MNHEY, SVGEGT. There are 14 residues in the CDR3. CDR3 coding DNA: TGTGCCAGCAGTCTTTCGACGGCCCCGAATGAGCAGTACTTC. Its translation is CASSLSTAPNEQYF.

This clonotype has a handful of counts. V gene TRBV5-6 combines with J gene TRBJ2-7; the match to TRBD1 covers 7 bases. Germline CDR1 SGHDT, CDR2 YYEEEE. Germline trimming cut 0 bases from V and 6 bases from J; bases unmatched to any gene: 6. The CDR3 spans 14 residues. The CDR3 reads CASSLVQGRSEQYF. The CDR3 bases are TGTGCCAGCAGCTTGGTACAGGGGAGATCCGAGCAGTACTTC.

This clonotype has just a few counts. This chain joins TRBV9 and TRBJ2-7; D not certain. The germline gives CDR1 SGDLS, CDR2 YYNGEE. The CDR3 runs 14 residues. The ends were cut back, 0 bases at V and 1 base at J, with 8 bases in the middle. The CDR3 is CASSVATRSYEQYF. Written as DNA, the CDR3 is TGTGCCAGCAGCGTAGCTACAAGGTCCTACGAGCAGTACTTC.

This clonotype was detected only a few times. The V call is TRBV29-1, the J call TRBJ2-5; weak D call: TRBD2 (5 bases). Trimming removed 4 bases from V and 4 bases from J, with 16 bases in between. CDR1 is SQVTM and CDR2 is ANQGSEA in the germline V gene. This CDR3 comprises 14 residues. CDR3 DNA sequence: TGCAGCGTTGTTCCCAGGTTGGGGAGAGAGACCCAGTACTTC. It codes for CSVVPRLGRETQYF.

This clonotype occurred a few times. This rearrangement joins TRBV10-3 to TRBJ2-7; possible D gene TRBD2, 6 bases. Germline loops: CDR1 ENHRY, CDR2 SYGVKD. V was cut by 6 bases and J by 3 bases, with 12 bases left in between. The CDR3 is made up of 13 amino acids. The CDR3 sequence: CAIRGEVSYEQYF. For the CDR3, the DNA is TGTGCCATCAGGGGGGAGGTTAGCTACGAGCAGTACTTC.